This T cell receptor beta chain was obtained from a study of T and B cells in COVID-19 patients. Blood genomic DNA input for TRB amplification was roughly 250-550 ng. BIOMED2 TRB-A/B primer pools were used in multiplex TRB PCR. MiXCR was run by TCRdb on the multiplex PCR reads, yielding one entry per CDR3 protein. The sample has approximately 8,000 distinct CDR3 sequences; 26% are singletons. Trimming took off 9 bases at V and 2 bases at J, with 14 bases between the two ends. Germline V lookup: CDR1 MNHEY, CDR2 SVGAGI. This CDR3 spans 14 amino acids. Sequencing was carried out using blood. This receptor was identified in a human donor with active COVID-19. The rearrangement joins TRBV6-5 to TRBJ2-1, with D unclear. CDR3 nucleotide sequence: TGTGCCAGTTGGCCCGAAATACCCTACAATGAGCAGTTCTTC. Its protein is CASWPEIPYNEQFF.